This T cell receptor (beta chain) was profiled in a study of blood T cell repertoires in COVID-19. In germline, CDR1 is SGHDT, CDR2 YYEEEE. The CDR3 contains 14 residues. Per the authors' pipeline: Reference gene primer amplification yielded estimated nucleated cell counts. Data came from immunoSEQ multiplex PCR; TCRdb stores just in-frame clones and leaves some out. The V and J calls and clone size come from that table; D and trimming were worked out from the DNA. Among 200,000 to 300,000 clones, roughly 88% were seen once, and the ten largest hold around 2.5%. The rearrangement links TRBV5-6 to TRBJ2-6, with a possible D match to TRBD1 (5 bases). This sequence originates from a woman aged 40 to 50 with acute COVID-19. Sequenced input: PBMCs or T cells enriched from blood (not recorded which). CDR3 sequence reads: CQGDRISGANVLTF. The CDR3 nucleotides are TGTCAGGGCGACCGGATCTCTGGGGCCAACGTCCTGACTTTC.